A selection of T cell receptor beta chains follows, all from one sample in a study of CD8+ T cells in alopecia areata. Profiled with immunoSEQ multiplex PCR; TCRdb holds only in-frame clones, not every one. The sample has around 200,000 clones, roughly three fifths seen once; the top ten hold roughly 12%. Sequenced material: CD8+ T cells sorted from blood, taken at week 24, from a patient treated with tofacitinib. Receptor source: a human donor with alopecia areata. The CDR3 runs from the conserved cysteine through the conserved F or W. D genes are given only for firm matches. Where a row states a size, it is once, few, many or the class of an expanded clone; other rows omit it.

clone size: -; D gene: -; V gene: TRBV9; J gene: TRBJ1-1; CDR3 protein: CASSAGGTRAFF; CDR3 DNA: TGTGCCAGCAGCGCGGGAGGGACACGAGCTTTCTTT
clone size: -; D gene: -; V gene: TRBV14; J gene: TRBJ2-7; CDR3 protein: CASSQDPLYEQYF; CDR3 DNA: TGTGCCAGCAGCCAAGATCCCCTCTACGAGCAGTACTTC
clone size: -; D gene: -; V gene: TRBV19; J gene: TRBJ1-5; CDR3 protein: CASNGQPQHF; CDR3 DNA: TGTGCCAGTAACGGCCAGCCCCAGCATTTT
clone size: few; D gene: -; V gene: TRBV7-9; J gene: TRBJ1-1; CDR3 protein: CASSLGITEAFF; CDR3 DNA: TGTGCCAGCAGCTTAGGGATTACTGAAGCTTTCTTT
clone size: -; D gene: -; V gene: TRBV14; J gene: TRBJ2-5; CDR3 protein: CASSQGSRETQYF; CDR3 DNA: TGTGCCAGCAGCCAAGGGTCGCGGGAGACCCAGTACTTC
clone size: -; D gene: -; V gene: TRBV15; J gene: TRBJ2-7; CDR3 protein: CATSRGNEQYF; CDR3 DNA: TGTGCCACCAGCAGGGGGAACGAGCAGTACTTC
clone size: few; D gene: -; V gene: TRBV10-3; J gene: TRBJ1-2; CDR3 protein: CAISEGSYTF; CDR3 DNA: TGTGCCATCAGTGAGGGAAGCTACACCTTC
clone size: -; D gene: -; V gene: TRBV10-3; J gene: TRBJ2-7; CDR3 protein: CAITRDKSYEQYF; CDR3 DNA: TGTGCCATCACTAGGGACAAATCCTACGAGCAGTACTTC
clone size: -; D gene: -; V gene: TRBV5-6; J gene: TRBJ1-1; CDR3 protein: CASRRNPNTEAFF; CDR3 DNA: TGTGCCAGCAGGCGGAACCCTAACACTGAAGCTTTCTTT
clone size: -; D gene: -; V gene: TRBV2; J gene: TRBJ2-7; CDR3 protein: CASSEGRGSEQYF; CDR3 DNA: TGTGCCAGCAGTGAGGGCAGGGGAAGCGAGCAGTACTTC
clone size: few; D gene: -; V gene: TRBV14; J gene: TRBJ2-3; CDR3 protein: CASSQFFQGTDTQYF; CDR3 DNA: TGTGCCAGCAGCCAATTTTTTCAGGGCACAGATACGCAGTATTTT
clone size: -; D gene: -; V gene: TRBV6-6; J gene: TRBJ1-6; CDR3 protein: CASSFKPFGGNSPLHF; CDR3 DNA: TGTGCCAGCAGTTTCAAGCCGTTTGGGGGTAATTCACCCCTCCACTTT
clone size: -; D gene: -; V gene: TRBV2; J gene: TRBJ1-3; CDR3 protein: CASSGAVSGNTIYF; CDR3 DNA: TGTGCCAGCAGTGGAGCGGTATCTGGAAACACCATATATTTT
clone size: -; D gene: TRBD1; V gene: TRBV30; J gene: TRBJ2-7; CDR3 protein: CALGQGDYEQYF; CDR3 DNA: TGTGCCTTGGGACAGGGAGACTACGAGCAGTACTTC
clone size: -; D gene: -; V gene: TRBV11-2; J gene: TRBJ2-1; CDR3 protein: CASSRGGPDEQFF; CDR3 DNA: TGTGCCAGCTCGAGGGGGGGGCCGGATGAGCAGTTCTTC
clone size: -; D gene: -; V gene: TRBV27; J gene: TRBJ1-2; CDR3 protein: CASSLREQGFPGYTF; CDR3 DNA: TGTGCCAGCAGTTTGCGTGAACAGGGCTTCCCCGGCTACACCTTC
clone size: -; D gene: -; V gene: TRBV6-5; J gene: TRBJ2-5; CDR3 protein: CASTKGDETQYF; CDR3 DNA: TGTGCCAGCACGAAGGGGGACGAGACCCAGTACTTC
clone size: -; D gene: -; V gene: TRBV23-1; J gene: TRBJ2-7; CDR3 protein: CASSQSGAWAPYEQYF; CDR3 DNA: TGCGCCAGCAGTCAATCAGGCGCCTGGGCCCCCTACGAGCAGTACTTC
clone size: -; D gene: -; V gene: TRBV7-6; J gene: TRBJ1-1; CDR3 protein: CASSAGGAEAFF; CDR3 DNA: TGTGCCAGCAGCGCCGGAGGCGCTGAAGCTTTCTTT
clone size: -; D gene: -; V gene: TRBV29-1; J gene: TRBJ2-7; CDR3 protein: CSVETQEGFVYEQYF; CDR3 DNA: TGCAGCGTTGAAACACAGGAAGGGTTCGTTTACGAGCAGTACTTC
clone size: -; D gene: -; V gene: TRBV5-4; J gene: TRBJ1-6; CDR3 protein: CASSLFSYNSPLHF; CDR3 DNA: TGTGCCAGCAGCTTATTCTCCTATAATTCACCCCTCCACTTT
clone size: -; D gene: TRBD1; V gene: TRBV19; J gene: TRBJ1-2; CDR3 protein: CASTSFDRDYGYTF; CDR3 DNA: TGTGCCAGTACCTCCTTTGACAGGGACTATGGCTACACCTTC
clone size: -; D gene: -; V gene: TRBV5-1; J gene: TRBJ1-1; CDR3 protein: CASSRDTEAFF; CDR3 DNA: TGCGCCAGCTCGAGAGACACTGAAGCTTTCTTT